The source of this T cell receptor beta chain is a study of cytomegalovirus exposure and HLA in healthy donors. PCR involved 60 Vbeta and 13 Jbeta primers. Data came from immunoSEQ multiplex PCR; TCRdb stores just in-frame clones and leaves some out. Among 150,000 to 200,000 clones listed, 70% to 80% were seen once. Notes on this clone: Its antigen is not identified.

Overall study findings and caveats: Later on, a genetic analysis was performed. It linked a missense variant in DCLRE1C with V- and J-gene trimming of TCR beta. There was a cluster of highly shared sequence variants that was likely a sequencing artifact. The study put 150 to 200 TCR beta chains on its list as cytomegalovirus-associated. A further, later analysis showed that HLA-associated TCR beta chains (compared with equally common others) were more clonally expanded.

Sequences were obtained from PBMCs. This receptor was taken from a woman aged 50 to 65 in good health and CMV-seronegative.

The CDR3 DNA is TGTGCCAGCACCGGGGGAGCAGGGCCCTACGAGCAGTACTTC. Protein sequence: CASTGGAGPYEQYF. This rearrangement joins TRBV28 to TRBJ2-7, with D tentatively TRBD2 (6 bases). The germline V gene has CDR1 MDHEN and CDR2 SYDVKM. V lost 7 bases and J lost 2, with 15 bases in between. The CDR3 spans 14 residues. The full variable domain, rest sourced from reference TRBV28 and TRBJ2-7, is DVKVTQSSRYLVKRTGEKVFLECVQDMDHENMFWYRQDPGLGLRLIYFSYDVKMKEKGDIPEGYSVSREKKERFSLILESASTNQTSMYLCASTGGAGPYEQYFGPGTRLTVT.